The clone carrying this T cell receptor (beta chain) was seen a few times. Its cognate antigen is unknown. The data belong to a study of T cells after yellow fever vaccination. Overall study findings and caveats: Booster sampling recovered most clones from primary vaccination (roughly 97% CD4, approximately 90% CD8). The study noted that FACS-sorted repertoires could contain abundant clonotypes contaminating from the bulk population.

Universal primer sites and UMIs were introduced during 5'RACE template-switching synthesis of TCR cDNA. TCRdb analysed the 5' RACE reads with MiXCR anew, one entry per CDR3 protein. The sample lists approximately 300,000 distinct CDR3 sequences, around a tenth occurring once. J gave up 3 bases and V 6 bases, and 4 bases lay outside the gene matches. The CDR3 has 14 residues. Germline CDR1 reads LGHNA; CDR2 reads YSLEER. This rearrangement joins TRBV4-3 to TRBJ2-3; 9 bases fit TRBD2. The starting material was CD4+ T cells sorted from PBMCs, obtained 45 days after the yellow fever booster vaccination. The clonotype was recovered from a man between 18 and 29 years old who received the YFV17D yellow fever vaccine. The CDR3 bases are TGCGCCAGCAGTATAGCGGGGGTGACAGATACGCAGTATTTT. This translates into CASSIAGVTDTQYF.